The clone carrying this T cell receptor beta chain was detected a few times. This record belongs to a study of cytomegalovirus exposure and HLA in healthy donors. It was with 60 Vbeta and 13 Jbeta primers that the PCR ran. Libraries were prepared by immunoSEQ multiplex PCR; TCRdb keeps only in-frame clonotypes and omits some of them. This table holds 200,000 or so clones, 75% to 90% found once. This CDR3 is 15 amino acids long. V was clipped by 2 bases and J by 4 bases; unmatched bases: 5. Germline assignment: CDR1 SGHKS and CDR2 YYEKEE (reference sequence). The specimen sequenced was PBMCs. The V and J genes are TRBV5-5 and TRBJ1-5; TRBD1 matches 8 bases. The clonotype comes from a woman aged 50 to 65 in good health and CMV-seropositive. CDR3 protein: CASSFRQGWNQPQHF. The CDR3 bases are TGTGCCAGCAGCTTTAGACAGGGGTGGAATCAGCCCCAGCATTTT.